This is a list of T cell receptor beta chains from one sample in a study of blood T cells in healthy people across ages. MiXCR, run by TCRdb on the 5' RACE reads, gives a single entry per CDR3 protein. This table holds approximately 350,000 distinct CDR3 sequences, over 45% found once. The sequenced material came from blood. The receptors shown here come from a man in his 60s in good health. Both conserved end residues are part of each CDR3. A D gene is named only where the DNA matches it firmly. Clone size appears in some rows only: once, few, many, or a class for an expanded clone.

clone_size | j_call | d_call | v_call | cdr3_nt | cdr3_aa
NA | TRBJ1-2 | TRBD1 | TRBV7-2 | TGTGCCAGCAGCCGAACAGGGGTCTGGGATGGCTACACCTTC | CASSRTGVWDGYTF
NA | TRBJ2-5 | NA | TRBV7-2 | TGTGCCAGCAGGCCCAGCAAGGGGCAAGAGACCCAGTACTTC | CASRPSKGQETQYF
NA | TRBJ1-1 | NA | TRBV10-3 | TGTGCCATCAGCCAAAATGGGGACGGTGAAGCTTTCTTT | CAISQNGDGEAFF
NA | TRBJ2-3 | TRBD2 | TRBV20-1 | TGCAGTGCTAGAAGACTAGCGAGGAGCACAGATACGCAGTATTTT | CSARRLARSTDTQYF
NA | TRBJ2-4 | TRBD1 | TRBV29-1 | TGCAGCGTTCTTAGGACAGGGAACGTGTACTTC | CSVLRTGNVYF
many | TRBJ2-5 | NA | TRBV7-3 | TGTGCCAGCAGCTTCGGACAGCAAGAGACCCAGTACTTC | CASSFGQQETQYF
few | TRBJ2-7 | NA | TRBV5-1 | TGCGCCAGCAGCTTGGGAGTGGACGGCTACGAGCAGTACTTC | CASSLGVDGYEQYF
NA | TRBJ1-2 | NA | TRBV28 | TGTGCCAGCACCCCGTGGGGCCAGAGCTATGGCTACACCTTC | CASTPWGQSYGYTF
few | TRBJ2-6 | NA | TRBV2 | TGTGCCAGCAAAAGACAGGCCTCCTCTGGGGCCAACGTCCTGACTTTC | CASKRQASSGANVLTF
NA | TRBJ2-7 | NA | TRBV7-2 | TGTGCCAGCAGCTTAGAAGCAGGACAAAACTACGAGCAGTACTTC | CASSLEAGQNYEQYF
NA | TRBJ2-5 | NA | TRBV27 | TGTGCCAGCAGTTTATCAACGGGGAGCCAAGAGACCCAGTACTTC | CASSLSTGSQETQYF
few | TRBJ2-7 | NA | TRBV7-9 | TGTGCCAGCAGCTTAGACCCTTCCCTACACGAGCAGTACTTC | CASSLDPSLHEQYF
once | TRBJ1-2 | TRBD1 | TRBV6-6 | TGTACCAGCAGGACGGGACAGGGAAACTATGGCTACACCTTC | CTSRTGQGNYGYTF
NA | TRBJ2-1 | TRBD1 | TRBV5-1 | TGCGCCAGCAGCTTGGCAGTTAGGGGACAGGGTCGGAATGAGCAGTTCTTC | CASSLAVRGQGRNEQFF
once | TRBJ1-6 | NA | TRBV7-2 | TGTGCCAGACGAACGGGGCTCGCGAATTCACCCCTCCACTTT | CARRTGLANSPLHF
NA | TRBJ1-2 | TRBD1 | TRBV5-1 | TGCGCCAGCAGCTTGGTAGGACAGGGAGAGGTTGATGGCTACACCTTC | CASSLVGQGEVDGYTF
NA | TRBJ2-7 | TRBD2 | TRBV7-2 | TGTGCCAGCGCTAGCGGGAGGGCCACCGAGCAGTACTTC | CASASGRATEQYF
few | TRBJ2-1 | TRBD1 | TRBV4-2 | TGTGCCAGCAGCCATCCCGGGACAGCAAACAATGAGCAGTTCTTC | CASSHPGTANNEQFF
NA | TRBJ2-7 | NA | TRBV7-9 | TGTGCCAGCAGCGACGGGACAAGGGCGGGCGAGCAGTACTTC | CASSDGTRAGEQYF
NA | TRBJ2-7 | NA | TRBV6-5 | TGTGCCAGCAGTTCTTCATGGCTCCAGGACCACGAGCAGTACTTC | CASSSSWLQDHEQYF
NA | TRBJ2-1 | NA | TRBV7-2 | TGTGCCAGCAGGGCGCAGGGTTACTACAATGAGCAGTTCTTC | CASRAQGYYNEQFF
few | TRBJ2-5 | TRBD2 | TRBV11-2 | TGTGCCAGCAGCTTAGGGGGGGGGTCAGAGACCCAGTACTTC | CASSLGGGSETQYF
once | TRBJ2-1 | TRBD2 | TRBV12-3/TRBV12-4 | TGTGCCAGCAGTTTATGGGATAGCGGGAGCTCCTACAATGAGCAGTTCTTC | CASSLWDSGSSYNEQFF
once | TRBJ1-6 | TRBD1 | TRBV5-1 | TGCGCCAGCAGCGAGGGGGCCGATTCACCCCTCCACTTT | CASSEGADSPLHF
many | TRBJ1-2 | TRBD1 | TRBV7-9 | TGTGCCAGCAGCTTAGATTCAGGGGGCAGTGGCTACACCTTC | CASSLDSGGSGYTF
few | TRBJ2-7 | TRBD2 | TRBV27 | TGTGCCAGCAGTCTTTCCGGACTAGCGGGAGGTGAGCAGTACTTC | CASSLSGLAGGEQYF
NA | TRBJ2-3 | TRBD2 | TRBV12-3/TRBV12-4 | TGTGCCAGCAGTTTCGGGACTAGGGGGGCAGATATGGAGTATTTT | CASSFGTRGADMEYF
NA | TRBJ2-7 | NA | TRBV28 | TGTGCCAGCAGTTTTCAAAGGGGGGATCGGGGAAACGAGCAGTACTTC | CASSFQRGDRGNEQYF
once | TRBJ2-7 | TRBD1 | TRBV7-2 | TGTGCCAGCAGCTTGGACAGGGCTTACTACGAGCAGTACTTC | CASSLDRAYYEQYF
once | TRBJ2-7 | TRBD2 | TRBV28 | TGTGCCAGCAGTGCGGGGGGGTTCTACGAGCAGTACTTC | CASSAGGFYEQYF
NA | TRBJ2-1 | TRBD2 | TRBV7-9 | TGTGCCAGCAGCTTCGAGCCGGGGCGGGGGGGCTTCTCCTACAATGAGCAGTTCTTC | CASSFEPGRGGFSYNEQFF
once | TRBJ1-6 | TRBD1 | TRBV12-3/TRBV12-4 | TGTGCCAGCAGTCCTACAGGGGAGGCTAATTCACCCCTCCACTTT | CASSPTGEANSPLHF
NA | TRBJ2-7 | NA | TRBV27 | TGTGCCAGCAGATCTCTAGACGCCACCCACTACGAGCAGTACTTC | CASRSLDATHYEQYF
NA | TRBJ1-4 | NA | TRBV27 | TGTGCCAGCAGTCCGGGCGGCAGCGTCGGAAAACTGTTTTTT | CASSPGGSVGKLFF
few | TRBJ2-3 | NA | TRBV6-6 | TGTGCCAGCAGTTACGACGCAAAAGATACGCAGTATTTT | CASSYDAKDTQYF
NA | TRBJ2-2 | TRBD1 | TRBV5-1 | TGCGCCAGCAGCCCTGGGACAGCCGGGGAGCTGTTTTTT | CASSPGTAGELFF
NA | TRBJ1-6 | NA | TRBV6-6 | TGTGCCAGCTCAACCGGGACACGCGGGCCCCTCCACTTT | CASSTGTRGPLHF
NA | TRBJ1-6 | NA | TRBV7-2 | TGTGCCAGCAGTGCTGGCAGTCCTCTTACCCTCCACTTT | CASSAGSPLTLHF
NA | TRBJ2-6 | NA | TRBV29-1 | TGCAGCGTTGGTACCCGACGGTTCTCTGGGGCCAACGTCCTGACTTTC | CSVGTRRFSGANVLTF
NA | TRBJ2-1 | TRBD2 | TRBV6-2/TRBV6-3 | TGTGCCAGCAGCCCCCTAGCGGGTCCCAACAATGAGCAGTTCTTC | CASSPLAGPNNEQFF
few | TRBJ2-3 | TRBD2 | TRBV7-8 | TGTGCCAGCAGCTCACTAGCGGGATTGGATACGCAGTATTTT | CASSSLAGLDTQYF
NA | TRBJ2-5 | TRBD2 | TRBV6-6 | TGTGCCAGCAGTTTTAGGACTAGCGGGGAATTGATGGAGACCCAGTACTTC | CASSFRTSGELMETQYF
NA | TRBJ1-1 | NA | TRBV7-9 | TGTGCCAGCAGCTGGCACGGGGGACCGCCCCAAGCTTTCTTT | CASSWHGGPPQAFF
NA | TRBJ2-5 | NA | TRBV5-1 | TGCGCCAGCAGCTTGAAGGGCTTCCAAGAGACCCAGTACTTC | CASSLKGFQETQYF
few | TRBJ2-7 | TRBD2 | TRBV6-2/TRBV6-3 | TGTGCCAGCAGTTCCCTCCCGGGAGGCGAGCAGTACTTC | CASSSLPGGEQYF
NA | TRBJ2-5 | TRBD2 | TRBV5-6 | TGTGCCAGCAGCTTGGTCGGGAGGCCACCCCAAGAGACCCAGTACTTC | CASSLVGRPPQETQYF
once | TRBJ2-1 | NA | TRBV6-5 | TGTGCCAGCAGACTGGGCCTAGCTCGTGAGCAGTTCTTC | CASRLGLAREQFF
NA | TRBJ2-1 | NA | TRBV28 | TGTGCCAGCAGTTTACAGCTCAATGAGCAGTTCTTC | CASSLQLNEQFF
NA | TRBJ2-1 | NA | TRBV12-3/TRBV12-4 | TGTGCCAGCAGTTTAACAGGGCCGGGCAATGAGCAGTTCTTC | CASSLTGPGNEQFF
NA | TRBJ2-4 | NA | TRBV2 | TGTGCCAGCAGGGAAGCGAAGGGAGGGGGCTGGAACATTCAGTACTTC | CASREAKGGGWNIQYF
NA | TRBJ2-7 | NA | TRBV4-2 | TGTGCCAGCAGCCGTCGGCCCAGGGCCCACGAGCAGTACTTC | CASSRRPRAHEQYF
NA | TRBJ2-1 | NA | TRBV28 | TGTGCCAGCAGTTCCCCAGCGGAGGGCAGAACCTACAATGAGCAGTTCTTC | CASSSPAEGRTYNEQFF